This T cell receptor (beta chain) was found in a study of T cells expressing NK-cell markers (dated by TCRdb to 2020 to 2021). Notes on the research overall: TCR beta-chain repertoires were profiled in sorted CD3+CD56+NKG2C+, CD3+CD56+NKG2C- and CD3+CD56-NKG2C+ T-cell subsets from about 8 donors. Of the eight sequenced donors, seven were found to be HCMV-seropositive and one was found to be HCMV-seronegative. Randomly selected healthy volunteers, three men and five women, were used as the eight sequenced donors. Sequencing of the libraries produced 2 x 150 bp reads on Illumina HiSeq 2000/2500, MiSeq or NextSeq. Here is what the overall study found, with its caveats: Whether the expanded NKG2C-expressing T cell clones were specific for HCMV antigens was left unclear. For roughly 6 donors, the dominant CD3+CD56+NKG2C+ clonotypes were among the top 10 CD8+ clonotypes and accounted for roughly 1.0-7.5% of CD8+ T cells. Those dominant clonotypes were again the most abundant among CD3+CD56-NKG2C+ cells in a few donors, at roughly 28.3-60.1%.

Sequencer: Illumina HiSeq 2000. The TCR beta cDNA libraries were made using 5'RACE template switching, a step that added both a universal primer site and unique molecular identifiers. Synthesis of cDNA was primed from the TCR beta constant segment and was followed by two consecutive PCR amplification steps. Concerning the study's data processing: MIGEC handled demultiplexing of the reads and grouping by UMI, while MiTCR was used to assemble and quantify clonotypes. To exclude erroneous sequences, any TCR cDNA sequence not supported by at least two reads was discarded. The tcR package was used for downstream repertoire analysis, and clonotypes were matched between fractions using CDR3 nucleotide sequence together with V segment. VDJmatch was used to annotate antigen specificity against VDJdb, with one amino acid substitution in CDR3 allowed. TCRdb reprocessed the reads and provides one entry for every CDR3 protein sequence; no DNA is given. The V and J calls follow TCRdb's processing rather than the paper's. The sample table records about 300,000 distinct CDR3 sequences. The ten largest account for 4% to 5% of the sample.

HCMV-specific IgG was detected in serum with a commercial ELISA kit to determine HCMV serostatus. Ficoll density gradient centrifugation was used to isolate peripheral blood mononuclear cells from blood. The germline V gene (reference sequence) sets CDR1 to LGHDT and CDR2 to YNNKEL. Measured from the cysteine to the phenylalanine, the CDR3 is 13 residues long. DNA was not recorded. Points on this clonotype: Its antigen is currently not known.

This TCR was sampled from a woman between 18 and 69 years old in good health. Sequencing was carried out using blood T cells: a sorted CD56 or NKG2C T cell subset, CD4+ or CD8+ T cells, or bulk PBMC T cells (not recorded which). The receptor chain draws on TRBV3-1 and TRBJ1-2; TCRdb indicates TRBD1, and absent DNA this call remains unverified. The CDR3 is CASSQIGAYGYTF.